Each of the 14 T cell receptor beta chains below was sequenced from the same sample in a study of identifying expanded T cells in peripheral blood. Clones were sequenced by immunoSEQ multiplex PCR, and TCRdb holds only the in-frame ones, with some missing. The data contain tens of thousands of clones, around 83% of them singletons. The material sequenced was blood. The origin of the receptors is a person between 18 and 75 years old in good health.

The CDR3 DNA is TGTGCCAGGGGTAGGACTAGCGGTCACTACGAGCAGTACTTC. Translation gives CARGRTSGHYEQYF. The chain is built from TRBV2 and TRBJ2-7; TRBD2 aligns across 10 bases. Germline lookup yields CDR1 SNHLY and CDR2 FYNNEI. The CDR3 has 14 residues. Trimming removed 9 bases from V and 3 bases from J; junction bases left unmatched: 8. Drawing the rest from reference TRBV2 and TRBJ2-7, the complete variable domain is EPEVTQTPSHQVTQMGQEVILRCVPISNHLYFYWYRQILGQKVEFLVSFYNNEISEKSEIFDDQFSVERPDGSNFTLKIRSTKLEDSAMYFCARGRTSGHYEQYFGPGTRLTVT.

This clone was seen only once. J is TRBJ1-5 and V is TRBV7-2, with TRBD1 as a possible D gene (6 bases). Trimming stripped 4 bases from V and 8 bases from J, with 12 bases between. Germline CDR1 SGHTA, CDR2 FQGNSA. The CDR3 contains 13 residues. The CDR3 bases are TGTGCCAGCAGCTCCGGGACACTTGAGCCCCAGCATTTT. This codes for CASSSGTLEPQHF.

The chain has TRBV6-1 and TRBJ1-3, with 8 bases lining up with TRBD1. The CDR3 extends over 19 amino acids. Germline V CDR1 and CDR2: MNHNS, SASEGT. The trim removed 1 base at V and 0 bases at J, leaving 11 bases unmatched. CDR3 coding DNA: TGTGCCAGCAGTGAAGGCGCAGCAGGGGGCCTCATCTCTGGAAACACCATATATTTT. It codes for CASSEGAAGGLISGNTIYF.

J is TRBJ2-4 and V is TRBV12-5, with no clear D. Trimming left V 0 bases short and J 5 bases short, with 14 bases between. This CDR3 region has 16 residues. CDR1 is LGHNT and CDR2 is FRNRAP in the germline V gene. The CDR3 loop is CASGLVRLGYENIQYF. The CDR3 DNA reads as TGTGCTAGTGGTTTGGTACGTCTAGGGTATGAAAACATTCAGTACTTC.

The chain recombines TRBV7-9 with TRBJ1-2; 8 nucleotides line up with TRBD1. With 4 bases clipped from V and 8 bases from J, the junction kept 12 bases outside the gene matches. Per the germline V gene, CDR1 is SEHNR and CDR2 is FQNEAQ (reference sequence). The CDR3 runs to 15 residues. For the CDR3, the DNA is TGTGCCAGCAGCTCCGGACAGGGCGGGGGTAGGGGCTACACCTTC. This codes for CASSSGQGGGRGYTF. Based on the CDR3 plus reference TRBV7-9 and TRBJ1-2, the full variable domain is DTGVSQNPRHKITKRGQNVTFRCDPISEHNRLYWYRQTLGQGPEFLTYFQNEAQLEKSRLLSDRFSAERPKGSFSTLEIQRTEQGDSAMYLCASSSGQGGGRGYTFGSGTRLTVV.

For the CDR3, the DNA is TGTGCCAGCAGCCAAGTTAGCGGGGGGACAGATACGCAGTATTTT. It yields the protein CASSQVSGGTDTQYF. The rearrangement joins TRBV4-2 to TRBJ2-3; 10 nucleotides align to TRBD2. The CDR3 extends over 15 amino acids. Germline V gene lookup returns CDR1 LGHNA and CDR2 YNFKEQ. J gave up 3 bases and V 1 base, and 1 base lay outside the gene matches.

J is TRBJ1-3 and V is TRBV29-1; a weak D match, TRBD1 (5 bases). The germline V and J ends were trimmed by 2 bases and 1 base, with 9 bases remaining between them. CDR1 and CDR2 (germline): SQVTM, ANQGSEA. There are 14 residues in the CDR3. As DNA, the CDR3 is TGCAGCGTTGAAAAGGGGAGGTCTGGAAACACCATATATTTT. It yields the protein CSVEKGRSGNTIYF. Full variable domain (rest looked up from reference TRBV29-1 and TRBJ1-3): SAVISQKPSRDICQRGTSLTIQCQVDSQVTMMFWYRQQPGQSLTLIATANQGSEATYESGFVIDKFPISRPNLTFSTLTVSNMSPEDSSIYLCSVEKGRSGNTIYFGEGSWLTVV.

This clone appeared once. V and J are TRBV10-1 and TRBJ2-1; no clear D. The V gene lost 4 bases and the J gene lost 7 bases, with 11 bases spanning the gap. Germline-derived CDR1 and CDR2 are WNHNN and SYGVQD (reference sequence). The CDR3 totals 13 residues. CDR3 residues: CASSGQVMNEQFF. CDR3 coding DNA: TGCGCCAGCAGTGGGCAGGTGATGAATGAGCAGTTCTTC.

The chain is built from TRBV7-8 and TRBJ1-1; a weak D match, TRBD1 (5 bases). The V and J ends lost 5 bases and 0 bases respectively, with 7 bases between them. The CDR3 length is 13 residues. CDR1 is SGHVS, CDR2 FQNEAQ, per germline. The CDR3 region is CASSPQVNTEAFF. Written as DNA, the CDR3 is TGTGCCAGCAGCCCACAGGTGAACACTGAAGCTTTCTTT.

The chain joins TRBV6-6 to TRBJ1-3, with 8 bases lining up with TRBD1. This CDR3 is 15 amino acids long. After removal of 2 bases from V and 2 bases from J, the junction contained 2 bases not matched to a gene. Germline V gene lookup returns CDR1 MNHNY and CDR2 SVGAGI (reference sequence). CDR3 nucleotide sequence: TGTGCCAGCAGTTACGTGGACAGGGCTGGAAACACCATATATTTT. Protein: CASSYVDRAGNTIYF.

This chain joins TRBV7-2 and TRBJ1-4, with D maybe TRBD1 (6 bases). Trimming removed 2 bases from V and 5 bases from J, with 12 bases in between. Germline CDR1 is SGHTA and CDR2 is FQGNSA. The CDR3 covers 15 residues. CDR3 loop: CASSLNGDINEKLFF. CDR3 DNA sequence: TGTGCCAGCAGCTTAAATGGGGACATAAATGAAAAACTGTTTTTT.

The chain employs TRBV6-4 and TRBJ1-2; 7 nucleotides align to TRBD1. Germline-derived CDR1 and CDR2 are MRHNA and SNTAGT. V was clipped by 5 bases and J by 4 bases; unmatched bases: 16. The CDR3 sequence is 17 residues long. The CDR3 is CASSPVINRGRGYGYTF. DNA for the CDR3: TGTGCCAGCAGTCCTGTGATCAACAGGGGCCGGGGCTATGGCTACACCTTC.

J is TRBJ2-5 and V is TRBV25-1; D is uncertain. V lost 0 bases and J 2 bases, leaving 13 bases between the germline ends. This CDR3 contains 16 residues. Germline V lookup: CDR1 MGHDK, CDR2 SYGVNS. CDR3 amino acids: CASSEYPRGRQETQYF. The DNA for the CDR3 is TGTGCCAGCAGTGAATACCCCAGAGGCAGACAAGAGACCCAGTACTTC. The entire variable domain, with the rest obtained from reference TRBV25-1 and TRBJ2-5, is as follows: EADIYQTPRYLVIGTGKKITLECSQTMGHDKMYWYQQDPGMELHLIHYSYGVNSTEKGDLSSESTVSRIRTEHFPLTLESARPSHTSQYLCASSEYPRGRQETQYFGPGTRLLVL.

The V call is TRBV11-2, the J call TRBJ2-7; D gene uncertain. With 2 bases removed from V and 6 bases from J, the gap between germline ends came to 8 bases. The CDR3 is made up of 12 amino acids. Germline V lookup: CDR1 SGHAT, CDR2 FQNNGV. The CDR3, as DNA: TGTGCCAGCAGCTTATCCCCATTCGAGCAGTACTTC. It translates to CASSLSPFEQYF.